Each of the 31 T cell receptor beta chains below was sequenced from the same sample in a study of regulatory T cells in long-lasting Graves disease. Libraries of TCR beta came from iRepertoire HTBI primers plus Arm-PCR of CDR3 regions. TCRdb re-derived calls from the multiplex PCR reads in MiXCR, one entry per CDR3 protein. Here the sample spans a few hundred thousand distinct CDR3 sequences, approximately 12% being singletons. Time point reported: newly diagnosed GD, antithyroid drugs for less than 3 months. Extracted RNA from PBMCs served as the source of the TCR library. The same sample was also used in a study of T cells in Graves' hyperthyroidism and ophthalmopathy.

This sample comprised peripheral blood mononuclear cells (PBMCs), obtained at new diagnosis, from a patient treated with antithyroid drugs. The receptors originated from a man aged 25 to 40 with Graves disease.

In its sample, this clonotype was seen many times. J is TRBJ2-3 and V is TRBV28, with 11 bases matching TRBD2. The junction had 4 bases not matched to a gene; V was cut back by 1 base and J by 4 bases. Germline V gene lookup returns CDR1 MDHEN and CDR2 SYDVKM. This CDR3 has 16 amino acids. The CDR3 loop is CASSLSLAGGPDTQYF. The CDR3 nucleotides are TGTGCCAGCAGTTTATCGCTAGCGGGAGGACCAGATACGCAGTATTTT.

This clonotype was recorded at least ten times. The CDR3 loop reads CASVTGSSPPGTEAFF. The CDR3 region has the DNA TGTGCTAGTGTCACAGGGTCCTCTCCTCCGGGCACTGAAGCTTTCTTT. The chain couples TRBV12-5 to TRBJ1-1, with a weak D call TRBD1 (6 bases). CDR1 is LGHNT, CDR2 FRNRAP, per germline. The V end was cut by 7 bases, the J end by 4 bases, with 22 bases between. This CDR3 is 16 amino acids long.

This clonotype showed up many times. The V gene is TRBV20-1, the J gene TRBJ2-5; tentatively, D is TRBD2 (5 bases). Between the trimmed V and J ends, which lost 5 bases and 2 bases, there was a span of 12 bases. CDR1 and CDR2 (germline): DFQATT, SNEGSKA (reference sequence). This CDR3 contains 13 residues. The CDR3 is CSAGGLVQETQYF. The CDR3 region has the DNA TGCAGTGCTGGCGGACTGGTACAAGAGACCCAGTACTTC.

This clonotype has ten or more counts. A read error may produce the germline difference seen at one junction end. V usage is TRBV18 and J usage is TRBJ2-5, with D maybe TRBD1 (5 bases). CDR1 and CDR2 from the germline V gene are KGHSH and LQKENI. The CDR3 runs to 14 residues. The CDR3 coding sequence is TGTGCCAGCTCCAGGGCCCTGGGTGAAGAGACCCAGTGCTTC. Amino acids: CASSRALGEETQCF.

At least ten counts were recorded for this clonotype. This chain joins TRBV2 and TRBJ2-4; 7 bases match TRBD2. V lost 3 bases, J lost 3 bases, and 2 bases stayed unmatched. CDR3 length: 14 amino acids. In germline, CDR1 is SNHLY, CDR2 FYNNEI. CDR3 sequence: CASSEREGKNIQYF. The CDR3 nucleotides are TGTGCCAGCAGTGAGAGGGAGGGCAAAAACATTCAGTACTTC.

The CDR3 bases are TGTGCCAGTACGCCCCAGGACAGGGAAAATGTTAATGAGCAGTTCTTC. It codes for CASTPQDRENVNEQFF. This chain connects TRBV19 to TRBJ2-1; 8 nucleotides agree with TRBD1. The germline CDR1 and CDR2 sequences are LNHDA and SQIVND (reference sequence). The CDR3 covers 16 residues. V gave up 7 bases and J gave up 7 bases; unmatched junction bases: 15.

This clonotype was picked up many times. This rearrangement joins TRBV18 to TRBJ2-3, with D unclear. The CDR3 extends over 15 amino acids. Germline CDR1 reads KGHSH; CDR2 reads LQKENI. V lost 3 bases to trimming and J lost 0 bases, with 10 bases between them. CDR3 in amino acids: CASSPLGKSTDTQYF. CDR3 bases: TGTGCCAGCTCACCGTTGGGGAAAAGCACAGATACGCAGTATTTT.

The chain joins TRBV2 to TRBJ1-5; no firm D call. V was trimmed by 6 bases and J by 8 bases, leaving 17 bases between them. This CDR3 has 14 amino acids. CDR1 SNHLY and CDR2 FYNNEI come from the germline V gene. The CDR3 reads CASSTRTVIKPQHF. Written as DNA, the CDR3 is TGTGCCAGCAGCACCCGGACGGTCATCAAGCCCCAGCATTTT.

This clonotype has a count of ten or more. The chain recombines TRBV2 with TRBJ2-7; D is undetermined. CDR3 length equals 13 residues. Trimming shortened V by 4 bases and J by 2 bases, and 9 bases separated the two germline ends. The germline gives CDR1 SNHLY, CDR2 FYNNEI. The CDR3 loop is CASSAARTYEQYF. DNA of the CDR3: TGTGCCAGCAGTGCGGCCAGAACCTACGAGCAGTACTTC.

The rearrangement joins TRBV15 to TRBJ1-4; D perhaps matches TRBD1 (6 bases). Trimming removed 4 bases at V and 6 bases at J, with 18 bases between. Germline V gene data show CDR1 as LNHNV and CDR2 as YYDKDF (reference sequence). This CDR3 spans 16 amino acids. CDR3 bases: TGTGCCACCAGCATCCTCGGGTTGACAGGTCATGAAAAACTGTTTTTT. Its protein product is CATSILGLTGHEKLFF.

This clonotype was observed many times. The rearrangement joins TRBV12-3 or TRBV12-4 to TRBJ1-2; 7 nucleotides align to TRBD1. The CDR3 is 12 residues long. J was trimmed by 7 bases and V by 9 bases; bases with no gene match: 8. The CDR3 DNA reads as TGTGCCAGTATAGGGGGCGCGGGTGGCTACACCTTC. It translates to CASIGGAGGYTF.

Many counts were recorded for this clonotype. DNA of the CDR3: TGTGCCAGCAGTCTAGAGGTGACAGATGAGCAGTTCTTC. The encoded protein is CASSLEVTDEQFF. The V gene is TRBV6-2 or TRBV6-3, the J gene TRBJ2-1; D possibly corresponds to TRBD1 (5 bases). From germline, CDR1 is MNHEY and CDR2 SVGEGT. The CDR3 is made up of 13 amino acids. The germline V and J ends were trimmed by 5 bases and 8 bases, with 13 bases remaining between them.

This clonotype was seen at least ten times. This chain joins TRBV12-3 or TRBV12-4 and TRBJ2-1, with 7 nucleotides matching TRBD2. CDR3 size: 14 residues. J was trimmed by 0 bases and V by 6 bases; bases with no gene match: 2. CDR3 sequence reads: CASSSGGSYNEQFF. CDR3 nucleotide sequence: TGTGCCAGCAGCTCGGGGGGCTCCTACAATGAGCAGTTCTTC.

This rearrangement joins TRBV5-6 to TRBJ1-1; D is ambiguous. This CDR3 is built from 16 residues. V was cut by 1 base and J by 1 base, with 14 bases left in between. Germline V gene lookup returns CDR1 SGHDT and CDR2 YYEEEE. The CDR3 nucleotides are TGTGCCAGCAGCTTGTCGGATTGGGCGACGAACACTGAAGCTTTCTTT. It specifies CASSLSDWATNTEAFF.

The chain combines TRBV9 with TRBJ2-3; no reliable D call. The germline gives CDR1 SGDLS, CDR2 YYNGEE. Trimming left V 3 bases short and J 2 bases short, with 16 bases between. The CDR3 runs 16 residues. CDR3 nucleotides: TGTGCCAGCAGCGCATGGGCACGGCCCAACACAGATACGCAGTATTTT. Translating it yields CASSAWARPNTDTQYF. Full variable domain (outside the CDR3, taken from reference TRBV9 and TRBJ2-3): DSGVTQTPKHLITATGQRVTLRCSPRSGDLSVYWYQQSLDQGLQFLIQYYNGEERAKGNILERFSAQQFPDLHSELNLSSLELGDSALYFCASSAWARPNTDTQYFGPGTRLTVL.

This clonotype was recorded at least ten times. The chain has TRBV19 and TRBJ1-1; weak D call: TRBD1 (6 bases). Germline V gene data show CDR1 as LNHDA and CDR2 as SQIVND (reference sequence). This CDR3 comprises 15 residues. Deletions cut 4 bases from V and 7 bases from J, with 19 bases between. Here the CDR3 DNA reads TGTGCCAGTAGTAATCAACAGGGACTTATAAGTGAAGCTTTCTTT. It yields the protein CASSNQQGLISEAFF.

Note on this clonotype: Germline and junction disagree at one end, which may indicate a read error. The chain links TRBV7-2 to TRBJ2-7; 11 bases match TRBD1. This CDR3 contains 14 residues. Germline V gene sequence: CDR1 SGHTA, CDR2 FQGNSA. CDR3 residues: CASSLAGTGGEQYF. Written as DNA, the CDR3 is TGTGCCAGCAGCCTAGCCGGGACAGGGGGCGAGCAGTACTTC. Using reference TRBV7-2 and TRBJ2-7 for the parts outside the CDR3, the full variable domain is GAGVSQSPSNKVTEKGKDVELRCDPISGHTALYWYRQSLGQGLEFLIYFQGNSAPDKSGLPSDRFSAERTGGSVSTLTIQRTQQEDSAVYLCASSLAGTGGEQYFGPGTRLTVT.

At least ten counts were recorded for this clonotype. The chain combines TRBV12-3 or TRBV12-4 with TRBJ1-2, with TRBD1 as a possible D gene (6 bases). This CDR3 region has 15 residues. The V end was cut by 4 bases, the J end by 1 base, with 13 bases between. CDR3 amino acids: CASSSGTNFNYGYTF. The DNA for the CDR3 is TGTGCCAGCAGTTCCGGGACAAACTTTAACTATGGCTACACCTTC.

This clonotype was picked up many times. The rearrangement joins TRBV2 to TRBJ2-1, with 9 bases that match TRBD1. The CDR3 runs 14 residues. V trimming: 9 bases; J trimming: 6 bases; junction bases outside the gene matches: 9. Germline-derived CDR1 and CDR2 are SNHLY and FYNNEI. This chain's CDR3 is CARRGTGPLNEQFF. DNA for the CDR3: TGTGCCAGGAGGGGGACAGGGCCCCTCAATGAGCAGTTCTTC.

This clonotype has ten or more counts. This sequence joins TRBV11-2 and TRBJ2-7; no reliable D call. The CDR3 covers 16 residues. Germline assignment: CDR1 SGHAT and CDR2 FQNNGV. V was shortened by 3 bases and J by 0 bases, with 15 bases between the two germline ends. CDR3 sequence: CASSFFPPALSYEQYF. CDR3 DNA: TGTGCCAGCAGCTTTTTCCCACCGGCCCTCTCCTACGAGCAGTACTTC.

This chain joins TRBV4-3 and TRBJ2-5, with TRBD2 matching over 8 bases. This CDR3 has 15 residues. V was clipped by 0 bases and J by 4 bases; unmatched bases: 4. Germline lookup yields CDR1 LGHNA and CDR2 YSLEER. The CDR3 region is CASSQEPGRVETQYF. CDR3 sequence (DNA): TGCGCCAGCAGCCAAGAACCCGGGAGGGTAGAGACCCAGTACTTC.

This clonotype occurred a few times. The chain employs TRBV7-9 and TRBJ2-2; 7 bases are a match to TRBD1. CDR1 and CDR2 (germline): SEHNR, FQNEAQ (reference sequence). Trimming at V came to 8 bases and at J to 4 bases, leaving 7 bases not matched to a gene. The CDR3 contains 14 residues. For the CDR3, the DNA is TGTGCCAGCGGGGACAGCGAATTCACCGGGGAGCTGTTTTTT. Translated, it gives CASGDSEFTGELFF.

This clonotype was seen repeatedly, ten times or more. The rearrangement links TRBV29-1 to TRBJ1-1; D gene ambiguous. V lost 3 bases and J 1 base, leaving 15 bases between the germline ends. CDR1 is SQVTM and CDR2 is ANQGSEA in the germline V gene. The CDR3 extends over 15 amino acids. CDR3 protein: CSVEPRRVTNTEAFF. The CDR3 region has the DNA TGCAGCGTTGAGCCGAGGAGGGTAACGAACACTGAAGCTTTCTTT.

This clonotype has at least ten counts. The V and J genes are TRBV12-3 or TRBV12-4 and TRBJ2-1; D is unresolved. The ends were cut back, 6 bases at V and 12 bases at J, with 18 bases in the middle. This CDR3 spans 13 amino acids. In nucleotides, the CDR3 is TGTGCCAGCAGCCCTTTGGGTGGGATTGGGCAGTTCTTC. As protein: CASSPLGGIGQFF.

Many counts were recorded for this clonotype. In nucleotides, the CDR3 is TGTGCCAGCAGTTTAGGGGGGGAAGACACTGAAGCTTTCTTT. Translation: CASSLGGEDTEAFF. The chain has TRBV12-3 or TRBV12-4 and TRBJ1-1, with D maybe TRBD1 (5 bases). The length of the CDR3 is 14 residues. The ends were cut back, 1 base at V and 3 bases at J, with 9 bases in the middle.

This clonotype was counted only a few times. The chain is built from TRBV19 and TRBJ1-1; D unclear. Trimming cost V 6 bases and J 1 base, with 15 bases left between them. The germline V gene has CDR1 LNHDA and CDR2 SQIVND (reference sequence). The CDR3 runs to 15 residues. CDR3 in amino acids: CASRDKLVRNTEAFF. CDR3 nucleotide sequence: TGTGCCAGTAGGGATAAGTTGGTCAGGAACACTGAAGCTTTCTTT.

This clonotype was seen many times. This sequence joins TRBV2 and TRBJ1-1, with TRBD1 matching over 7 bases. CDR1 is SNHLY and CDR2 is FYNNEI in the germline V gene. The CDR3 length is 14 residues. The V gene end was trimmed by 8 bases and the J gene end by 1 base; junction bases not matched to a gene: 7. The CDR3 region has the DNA TGTGCCAGCCAGGGGGGCAGAGGGAACACTGAAGCTTTCTTT. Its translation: CASQGGRGNTEAFF.

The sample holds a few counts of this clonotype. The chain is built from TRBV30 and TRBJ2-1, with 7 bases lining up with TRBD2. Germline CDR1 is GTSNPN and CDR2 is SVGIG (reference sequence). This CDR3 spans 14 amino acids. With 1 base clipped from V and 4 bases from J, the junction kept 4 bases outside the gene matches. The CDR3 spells CAWSGEGGYNEQFF. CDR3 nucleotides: TGTGCCTGGAGTGGGGAGGGCGGGTACAATGAGCAGTTCTTC.

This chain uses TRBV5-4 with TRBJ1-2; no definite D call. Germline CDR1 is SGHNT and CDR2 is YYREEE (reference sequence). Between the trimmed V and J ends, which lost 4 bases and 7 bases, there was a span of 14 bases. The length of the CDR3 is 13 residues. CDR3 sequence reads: CASSLVGLVGYTF. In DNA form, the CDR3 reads TGTGCCAGCAGCCTAGTAGGGCTTGTTGGCTACACCTTC.

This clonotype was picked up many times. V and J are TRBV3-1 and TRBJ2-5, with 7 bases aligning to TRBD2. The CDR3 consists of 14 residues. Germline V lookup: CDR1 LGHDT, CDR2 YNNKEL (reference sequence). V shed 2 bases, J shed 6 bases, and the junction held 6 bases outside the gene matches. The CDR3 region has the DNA TGTGCCAGCAGCCAACTAGGGAGGGAGCAGACCCAGTACTTC. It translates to CASSQLGREQTQYF.

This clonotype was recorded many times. The CDR3 here is CASSLVGRTNEQYF. The CDR3 DNA follows: TGCGCCAGCAGCTTGGTAGGGCGAACCAACGAGCAGTACTTC. This sequence joins TRBV5-1 and TRBJ2-7, with unresolved D. CDR1 and CDR2 (germline): SGHRS, YFSETQ. The V end was cut by 0 bases, the J end by 5 bases, with 12 bases between. The CDR3 runs to 14 residues.